A single sample is the source of the 21 T cell receptor beta chains below, sequenced in a study of response to subunit inactivated influenza vaccine. TCRdb re-analysed the RT-PCR reads in MiXCR, keeping a single row per CDR3 protein. The sample yields around 570,000 distinct CDR3 sequences, over 9% seen once. These data also formed part of another study, on T cells expressing NK-cell markers. That report adds: TCR beta libraries carry UMIs added by 5'RACE template switching.

The sequencing here drew on PBMCs from blood, taken on the day of vaccination. All receptors derive from a man aged 50 or older who received an inactivated influenza vaccine.

V is TRBV20-1 and J is TRBJ2-4; 8 bases are shared with TRBD1. CDR3 length equals 16 residues. CDR1 is DFQATT, CDR2 SNEGSKA, per germline (reference sequence). V trimming: 3 bases; J trimming: 3 bases; junction bases outside the gene matches: 10. The CDR3: CSASKDRDILKNIQYF. CDR3 DNA: TGCAGTGCTAGCAAGGACAGGGACATACTCAAAAACATTCAGTACTTC.

This clonotype occurred a few times. The chain combines TRBV7-8 with TRBJ2-6; the D is unclear. The CDR3 runs to 14 residues. Germline CDR1 is SGHVS and CDR2 is FQNEAQ. V lost 2 bases, J lost 0 bases, and 2 bases lay in between. The chain's CDR3 is CASSLYSGANVLTF. The DNA of the CDR3 is TGTGCCAGCAGCTTATACTCTGGGGCCAACGTCCTGACTTTC.

This clonotype was seen only a few times. The chain employs TRBV4-2 and TRBJ2-5, with unresolved D. V lost 1 base, J lost 9 bases, and 27 bases lay in between. Germline lookup yields CDR1 LGHNA and CDR2 YNFKEQ. This CDR3 contains 18 residues. CDR3 nucleotide sequence: TGTGCCAGCAGCCAAGTGTCGTTTAAGACGGGCTTAAACGTGGCCCAGTACTTC. It yields the protein CASSQVSFKTGLNVAQYF.

This clonotype was recorded many times. The J gene is TRBJ2-3, the V gene TRBV5-1; a weak D match, TRBD2 (6 bases). The CDR3 consists of 15 residues. Germline assignment: CDR1 SGHRS and CDR2 YFSETQ. Deletions cut 5 bases from V and 3 bases from J, with 16 bases between. DNA for the CDR3: TGCGCCAGCAGACCCTCCCCACGGGGGACAGATACGCAGTATTTT. Residues: CASRPSPRGTDTQYF.

The gene calls are TRBV5-5 and TRBJ1-5; D uncertain. The length of the CDR3 is 14 residues. Germline V lookup: CDR1 SGHKS, CDR2 YYEKEE (reference sequence). The V end was cut by 3 bases, the J end by 5 bases, with 12 bases between. For the CDR3, the DNA is TGTGCCAGCAGCTGGGCCTCTGATGATCAGCCCCAGCATTTT. Protein sequence: CASSWASDDQPQHF.

This clonotype was seen a handful of times. The chain employs TRBV11-3 and TRBJ2-1; 8 bases line up with TRBD1. The CDR3 has 15 amino acids. CDR1 is SGHNT, CDR2 YENEEA, per germline. V shed 5 bases and J 5 bases; nucleotides not matched to a gene: 8. As DNA, the CDR3 is TGTGCCAGCAGCCCCCGGACAGGGATAAACAATGAGCAGTTCTTC. It encodes CASSPRTGINNEQFF.

V gene TRBV4-1 combines with J gene TRBJ1-6; D not resolved. Germline V CDR1 and CDR2: MGHRA, YSYEKL. The length of the CDR3 is 15 residues. Trimming removed 0 bases at V and 5 bases at J, with 8 bases between. CDR3 amino acids: CASSQDRVHNSPLHF. The DNA of the CDR3 is TGCGCCAGCAGCCAAGATAGGGTCCATAATTCACCCCTCCACTTT.

CDR3 sequence (DNA): TGTGCCAGCAGTTTCTTCTCGAGATTCACTGATACGCAGTATTTT. Protein sequence: CASSFFSRFTDTQYF. The rearrangement uses TRBV28 and TRBJ2-3; D remains unclear. Germline values: CDR1 MDHEN, CDR2 SYDVKM. V dropped 3 bases and J dropped 6 bases, with 16 bases sitting between them. CDR3 length: 15 residues.

This clonotype showed up just a few times. The V call is TRBV29-1, the J call TRBJ1-3; D is unresolved. The CDR3 runs to 13 residues. Trimming stripped 8 bases from V and 0 bases from J, with 11 bases between. Germline V gives CDR1 SQVTM, CDR2 ANQGSEA. CDR3 in DNA: TGCAGCACCAGTTCTAACTCTGGAAACACCATATATTTT. Its protein product is CSTSSNSGNTIYF. Variable domain in full (rest from reference TRBV29-1 and TRBJ1-3): SAVISQKPSRDICQRGTSLTIQCQVDSQVTMMFWYRQQPGQSLTLIATANQGSEATYESGFVIDKFPISRPNLTFSTLTVSNMSPEDSSIYLCSTSSNSGNTIYFGEGSWLTVV.

The rearrangement uses TRBV18 and TRBJ1-1, with no clear D. There are 15 residues in the CDR3. Trimming left V 6 bases short and J 4 bases short, with 18 bases between. Germline V gene lookup returns CDR1 KGHSH and CDR2 LQKENI. In DNA form, the CDR3 reads TGTGCCAGCTCCCAACCCGGAGGAAGGAGCACTGAAGCTTTCTTT. It is translated as CASSQPGGRSTEAFF.

The chain recombines TRBV5-6 with TRBJ1-4, with D possibly TRBD1 on 6 matching bases. Per the germline V gene, CDR1 is SGHDT and CDR2 is YYEEEE. Trimming shortened V by 2 bases and J by 8 bases, and 13 bases separated the two germline ends. This CDR3 contains 14 residues. CDR3 DNA: TGTGCCAGCAGCTTACAGGGAAGGAAGGAAAAACTGTTTTTT. It encodes CASSLQGRKEKLFF.

The sample holds many counts of this clonotype. The chain uses TRBV28 and TRBJ2-7; 7 nucleotides align to TRBD1. V shed 7 bases and J 0 bases; nucleotides not matched to a gene: 3. From germline, CDR1 is MDHEN and CDR2 SYDVKM. The CDR3 loop spans 13 amino acids. The CDR3 loop is CASTGTVSYEQYF. The CDR3, as DNA: TGTGCCAGCACGGGGACAGTCTCCTACGAGCAGTACTTC. Variable domain in full (rest from reference TRBV28 and TRBJ2-7): DVKVTQSSRYLVKRTGEKVFLECVQDMDHENMFWYRQDPGLGLRLIYFSYDVKMKEKGDIPEGYSVSREKKERFSLILESASTNQTSMYLCASTGTVSYEQYFGPGTRLTVT.

This clonotype turned up a few times. The J gene is TRBJ2-1, the V gene TRBV10-3; possible D gene TRBD1, 5 bases. The V gene lost 0 bases and the J gene lost 4 bases, with 13 bases spanning the gap. Germline V CDR1 and CDR2: ENHRY, SYGVKD. The CDR3 consists of 16 residues. CDR3 DNA: TGTGCCATCAGTGAGTCGACCCAGGGTAATTACAATGAGCAGTTCTTC. It encodes CAISESTQGNYNEQFF.

This chain links TRBV11-2 with TRBJ2-3, with D unresolved. The CDR3 loop spans 14 amino acids. V dropped 2 bases and J dropped 2 bases, with 8 bases sitting between them. Germline loops: CDR1 SGHAT, CDR2 FQNNGV. This chain's CDR3 is CASSLYDNTDTQYF. CDR3 in DNA: TGTGCCAGCAGCTTATATGACAACACAGATACGCAGTATTTT.

This clonotype was detected a few times. The V call is TRBV20-1, the J call TRBJ2-7; no reliable D call. This CDR3 is 10 amino acids long. V was clipped by 2 bases and J by 5 bases, with 4 bases between them. The germline V gene encodes CDR1 DFQATT and CDR2 SNEGSKA (reference sequence). The CDR3: CSARPHEQYF. In DNA, the CDR3 is TGCAGTGCTAGACCCCACGAGCAGTACTTC.

The sample holds many counts of this clonotype. V is TRBV15 and J is TRBJ2-3, with D perhaps given as TRBD1 or TRBD2 (5 bases each). The CDR3 sequence is 19 residues long. V was cut by 1 base and J by 4 bases, with 24 bases left in between. Germline V lookup: CDR1 LNHNV, CDR2 YYDKDF (reference sequence). DNA of the CDR3: TGTGCCACCAGCAGAGCGGACTGGTCGAAGACAGAGCACCCAGATACGCAGTATTTT. Encoded protein: CATSRADWSKTEHPDTQYF.

This sequence joins TRBV12-3 or TRBV12-4 and TRBJ2-3, with 11 nucleotides matching TRBD2. V gave up 4 bases and J gave up 6 bases; unmatched junction bases: 6. This CDR3 is 15 amino acids long. The CDR3 here is CASSSLAGGPDTQYF. CDR3 sequence (DNA): TGTGCCAGCAGTTCCTTAGCGGGGGGGCCGGATACGCAGTATTTT.

This clonotype was seen at least ten times. A much more abundant neighbour one base away suggests this may be a read error. In DNA, the CDR3 is TGTGCCAGCAGTTTCGACAGGACCTACGAGCAGTACTTC. It encodes CASSFDRTYEQYF. The chain couples TRBV5-1 to TRBJ2-7, with D possibly being TRBD1 (6 bases). Looked up from germline, CDR1 is SGHRS and CDR2 is YFSETQ. The CDR3 runs to 13 residues.

This clonotype was seen repeatedly, ten times or more. CDR3 sequence reads: CASSLEPNSGSYNEQFF. The CDR3 bases are TGTGCCAGCAGCTTAGAGCCGAATAGCGGCTCCTACAATGAGCAGTTCTTC. This sequence joins TRBV7-9 and TRBJ2-1; TRBD2 might be the D (6 bases). CDR3 length: 17 residues. The germline CDR1 and CDR2 sequences are SEHNR and FQNEAQ (reference sequence). Trimming took off 1 base at V and 0 bases at J, with 13 bases between the two ends. The variable domain in full, completed from reference TRBV7-9 and TRBJ2-1, reads DTGVSQNPRHKITKRGQNVTFRCDPISEHNRLYWYRQTLGQGPEFLTYFQNEAQLEKSRLLSDRFSAERPKGSFSTLEIQRTEQGDSAMYLCASSLEPNSGSYNEQFFGPGTRLTVL.

The CDR3 region is CAAAGGYGYTF. The CDR3 bases are TGTGCCGCGGCGGGGGGTTATGGCTACACCTTC. The chain combines TRBV28 with TRBJ1-2; tentatively, D is TRBD1 (5 bases). Trimming took 11 bases from V and 5 from J, leaving 12 bases between them. The germline V gene encodes CDR1 MDHEN and CDR2 SYDVKM. This CDR3 spans 11 amino acids.

The table lists this clonotype with many counts. The rearrangement uses TRBV6-1 and TRBJ2-2; D remains ambiguous. V shed 6 bases and J shed 0 bases, with 14 bases lying between them. This CDR3 contains 16 residues. Looked up from germline, CDR1 is MNHNS and CDR2 is SASEGT. The CDR3 here is CASRPRQIANTGELFF. CDR3 bases: TGTGCCAGCAGGCCCCGGCAGATCGCGAACACCGGGGAGCTGTTTTTT.